This T cell receptor beta chain was observed in a study of shared clonotypes between healthy human individuals (dated by TCRdb to about 2020). For the study in its entirety: The cohort comprised a couple of women and a few men aged 18 to 49 years. For each donor, three plates each were used for CD4 naive and CD4 memory, two plates were used for CD8 naive, and one plate was used for CD8 memory. The study deeply sequenced blood TCR repertoires of about 5 healthy adults to estimate repertoire size and the extent of clonotype sharing between individuals. To increase sequencing depth and limit assay-specific biases, TCR repertoire library preparation and sequencing were carried out by different laboratories using diverse techniques. Per donor, leukapheresis produced somewhere between about 0.8 and 9 billion PBMCs. On the study overall, not on this receptor specifically: Sharing across four donors was observed for about 5% of naive CD4, around 3.5% of naive CD8, 2% to 2.5% of memory CD4, and 0.4% of memory CD8 clonotypes. The genetic and exposure-history diversity represented was limited by the small number of donors. Even with the large sequencing depth, rarefaction of the sorted-subset datasets indicated that sequencing was incomplete. Based on pairwise subsampling, the degree of clonotype sharing among donors was expected to be affected by sequencing depth. Compared with non-shared clonotypes, the clonotypes found in all four sorted-subset donors had higher generation probabilities. Sampling was restricted to blood, and TCR repertoires in tissues likely differ from the TCR repertoires found in blood. Naive subsets generally had larger estimated clonotype richness than memory subsets.

Healthy HIV-negative adults with no recently reported acute infections or vaccinations were included as donors. Every donor was a Caucasian adult living in Nashville, Tennessee, USA. CD4+ T cells were enriched by magnetic negative selection; naive cells were then positively selected on CD45RA, and the negative fraction formed the memory subset. After blood collection by leukapheresis, PBMCs were isolated using Ficoll-Histopaque density gradient centrifugation and then cryopreserved in the vapor phase of liquid nitrogen. Analytical flow cytometry was used to check the purity and quantity of each magnetically sorted T cell population. Genomic DNA was isolated from each sorted fraction and quantified by UV absorbance on a Nanodrop 2000c. Notes on this clone: The antigen it binds to is not known. Base qualities are not at hand, and no much larger clone is one base apart.

Using the deep immunoSEQ assay, multiplex PCR amplified TCR CDR3 regions from genomic DNA. Extracted genomic DNA from each cell subset was spread evenly across all wells of several immunoSEQ 96-well plates, with each plate serving as a replicate. For sorted subsets, each replicate PCR was loaded with 200 to 250 ng genomic DNA, equivalent to some 27,000 T cell genomes. The purified libraries were quantified using a Qubit 3.0 fluorometer, sized with a Bioanalyzer 2100, and then quantified again using the KAPA Library Quantification kit. Each immunoSEQ 96-well plate was sequenced on its own single-read 150-cycle Illumina NextSeq 550 flow cell. On the authors' methods: Because only junctional sequences without quality scores were contained in the immunoSEQ output, filtering matching that applied to full-length reads could not be performed. To assign V/J genes and CDR3, sequences were annotated using PyIR, a Python wrapper for IgBLAST v1.9, with IMGT germline references. Reads with weak V/J assignments (E-value above 1e-6), missing CDR3, stop codons, out-of-frame junctions, or ambiguous translated residues were removed. V3J clonotypes were defined as sequences sharing the same inferred V gene, J gene, and CDR3 amino acid sequence. Percentage overlap between repertoires was computed as shared unique clonotypes divided by the size of the smaller repertoire. Repertoire richness was assessed with RTK rarefaction, the Chao1 estimator, and Recon v2.1 estimates of unobserved clonotypes. For all TCRbeta clonotypes obtained by the gDNA method from four donors, generation probabilities were computed with OLGA. This is the immuneACCESS table as TCRdb keeps it, with only in-frame sequences that have V and J called. A part of the clones is gone; compared with another copy, unresolved V genes explain less than half, and the rest is unexplained. From that table come the V and J calls and clone size; the DNA was used to work out D and trimming. Here the sample has hundreds of thousands of clones; roughly 70% occur a single time. Over 1.5% of the sample rests with the top ten.

The sample taken for sequencing was memory CD4+ T cells sorted from blood. In the paper's terms, the cell subset or site label means: CD45RA-negative fraction. The TCR comes from a woman aged 30 to 39 in good health.

Here is the DNA: TGTGCCAGCAGTGAGCAGGGTCCCCCCTACGAGCAGTACTTC. Its protein reads: CASSEQGPPYEQYF. The rearranged chain carries TRBV2 and TRBJ2-7, with TRBD1 perhaps the D gene, on 5 matching bases. The CDR1 and CDR2 encoded by the germline V gene are SNHLY and FYNNEI. Trimming removed 3 bases from V and 2 bases from J, leaving 11 bases between the germline ends. There are 14 amino acids in the CDR3, from cysteine to phenylalanine inclusive. The DNA shown is the 42-base CDR3, in frame from base 1.